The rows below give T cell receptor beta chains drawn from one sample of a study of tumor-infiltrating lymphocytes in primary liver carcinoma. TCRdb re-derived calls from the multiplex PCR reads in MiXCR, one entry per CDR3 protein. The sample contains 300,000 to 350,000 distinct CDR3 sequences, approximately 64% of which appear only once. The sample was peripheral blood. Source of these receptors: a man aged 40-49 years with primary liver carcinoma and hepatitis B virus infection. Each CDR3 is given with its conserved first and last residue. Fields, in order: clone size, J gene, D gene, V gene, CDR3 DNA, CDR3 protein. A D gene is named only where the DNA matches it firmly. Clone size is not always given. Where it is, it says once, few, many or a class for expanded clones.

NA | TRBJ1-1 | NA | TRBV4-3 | TGCGCCAGCAGCCAACAGCAGAGAATGAACACTGAAGCTTTCTTT | CASSQQQRMNTEAFF
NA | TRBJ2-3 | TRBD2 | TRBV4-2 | TGTGCTAGTAGCCGAGAACTAGCGCCACGCACAGATACGCAGTATTTT | CASSRELAPRTDTQYF
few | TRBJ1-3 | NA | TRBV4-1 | TGCGCCAGCAGCCAAGGGGGTGTAGCCTCTGGAAACACCATATATTTT | CASSQGGVASGNTIYF
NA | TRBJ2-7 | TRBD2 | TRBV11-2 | TGTGCCAGCAGCGTCAGCGGGAGGGCTTACGAGCAGTACTTC | CASSVSGRAYEQYF
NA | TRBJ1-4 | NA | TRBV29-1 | TGCAGCGTTGGGACAACCGGGTCAAAACTCTTTTTT | CSVGTTGSKLFF
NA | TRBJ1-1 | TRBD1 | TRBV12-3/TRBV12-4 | TGTGCCAGCAGAGGAGGGACAGTGTACACTGAAGCTTACTTT | CASRGGTVYTEAYF
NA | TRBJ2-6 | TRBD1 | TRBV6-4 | TGTGCCAGCAGCCCGGAGGACAGGGGAGCCAACGTCCTGACTTTC | CASSPEDRGANVLTF
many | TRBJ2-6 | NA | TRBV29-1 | TGCAGCGTTCGTGCCACTGGGGCCAACGTCCTGACTTTC | CSVRATGANVLTF
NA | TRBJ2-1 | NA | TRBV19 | TGTGCCAGTAGTTACAACAGCCGGGGCGATGAGCAGTTCTTC | CASSYNSRGDEQFF
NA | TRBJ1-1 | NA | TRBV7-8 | TGTGCCAGCAGCGGCCAGGGAGGAGTAGTTGAAGCTTTCTTT | CASSGQGGVVEAFF
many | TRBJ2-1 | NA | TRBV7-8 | TGTGCCAGCAGCTTAGGGACTCCCGCGGAGCAGTTCTTC | CASSLGTPAEQFF
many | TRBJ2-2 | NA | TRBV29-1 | TGCAGCGTTGGGCAGGGTCAACTCAACACCGGGGAGCTGTTTTTT | CSVGQGQLNTGELFF
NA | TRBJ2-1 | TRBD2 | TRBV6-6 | TGTGCCAGCAGTTACTCGATTGGCGGGAGCTCCTACAATGAGCAGTTCTTC | CASSYSIGGSSYNEQFF